This TCR beta chain stems from a study of T cell repertoires in cytomegalovirus infection. Study-level information: Indications of both CMV infection and matching HLA type were provided by public TCR beta signatures.

Study results and limitations: CMV-specific HLA-C-restricted TCR beta clonotypes dominated the ex vivo response. Identification of carriers of CMV plus the relevant HLA was performed using cumulative public TCR beta family frequency.

In regard to this clonotype: The target antigen is unknown.

Germline assignment: CDR1 SEHNR and CDR2 FQNEAQ (reference sequence). Trimming left V 5 bases short and J 5 bases short, with 9 bases between. The CDR3 is made up of 12 amino acids. TCRdb ran MiXCR on the reads and lists one entry per CDR3 protein. This table has hundreds of thousands of distinct CDR3 sequences, 6.5% appearing once. The V call is TRBV7-9, the J call TRBJ1-1; D gene uncertain. The clonotype comes from a human donor in good health (CMV status not recorded). Some clones in this sample may be carry-over from other donors' samples. Sequencing was carried out using PBMCs. The CDR3 loop is CASSPTETEAFF. CDR3 DNA: TGTGCCAGCAGCCCAACCGAGACTGAAGCTTTCTTT.